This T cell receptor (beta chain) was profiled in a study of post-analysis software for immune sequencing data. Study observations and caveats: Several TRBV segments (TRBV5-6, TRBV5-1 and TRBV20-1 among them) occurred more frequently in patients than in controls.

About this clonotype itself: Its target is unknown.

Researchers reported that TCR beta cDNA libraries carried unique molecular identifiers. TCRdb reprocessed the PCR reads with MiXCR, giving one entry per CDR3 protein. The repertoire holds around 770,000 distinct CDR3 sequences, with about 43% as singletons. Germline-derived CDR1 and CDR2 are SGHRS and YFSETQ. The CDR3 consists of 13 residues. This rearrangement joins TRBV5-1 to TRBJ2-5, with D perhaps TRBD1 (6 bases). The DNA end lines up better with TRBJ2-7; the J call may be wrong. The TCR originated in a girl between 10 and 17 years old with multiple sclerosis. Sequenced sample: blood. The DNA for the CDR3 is TGCGCCAGCAGCTTGCCCACAGGGAACGAGCAGTACTTC. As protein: CASSLPTGNEQYF.